The text below deals with one TCR beta chain. This record comes from a study of cytomegalovirus exposure and HLA in healthy donors. The germline V gene has CDR1 SGHDT and CDR2 YYEEEE. This CDR3 region has 17 residues. Losses at the gene ends were 4 bases for V and 3 bases for J; bases not matched to a gene: 14. The study ran its PCR with 60 Vbeta and 13 Jbeta primers. Clones were read by immunoSEQ multiplex PCR, and TCRdb kept only the in-frame ones, dropping some. The sample has 100,000 to 150,000 clones; 55% to 75% are singletons. This sequence joins TRBV5-6 and TRBJ1-1; TRBD1 matches 8 bases. Sequencing was done on a sample of PBMCs. The receptor was isolated from a man under 40 in good health and CMV-seronegative. CDR3 sequence: CASSRIRTGWSDTEAFF. Written as DNA, the CDR3 is TGTGCCAGCAGCCGAATAAGGACAGGGTGGTCGGACACTGAAGCTTTCTTT.